What follows is one T cell receptor beta chain and its context. Its antigen is as yet unknown. Other DNA sequences of this sample code for an identical CDR3. Sequencing was performed with immunoSEQ multiplex PCR; in TCRdb, only in-frame clones are kept and a portion is missing. The sample has about 170,000 clones, roughly nine tenths seen once. This specimen belongs to a study of radiation and T cells in renal cell carcinoma. Study-level results: From baseline, blood top tumor clonotypes peaked at 2 weeks post-radiation. Pretreatment tumor biopsies were lacking, so baseline clonotypes are unknown.

Time point here: blood 4 weeks post-SBRT, at nephrectomy. Treatment meaning: 15 Gy SBRT to primary tumor, nephrectomy 4 weeks later. Nephrectomy followed 15 Gy stereotactic body radiation by 4 weeks. The CDR3 extends over 13 amino acids. Trimming stripped 1 base from V and 5 bases from J, with 8 bases between. Germline CDR1 reads SEHNR; CDR2 reads FQNEAQ (reference sequence). Here the sequenced sample was blood, taken from a patient whose treatment included radiotherapy and nephrectomy. The rearrangement uses TRBV7-9 and TRBJ1-2; D is possibly TRBD1 (6 bases). This TCR came from a woman aged 45-65 years with renal cell carcinoma. CDR3 bases: TGTGCCAGCAGCTTAGGGCAGGGGTATGGCTACACCTTC. Residues: CASSLGQGYGYTF.